This T cell receptor (beta chain) is from a study of T cell repertoires in cytomegalovirus infection. Study as a whole: Indications came from public TCR beta signatures; they pointed to CMV infection and to a matching HLA type. Whole-study results and caveats: CMV carriers with the relevant HLA were identified by cumulative public TCR beta family frequency.

In this sample, this clonotype turned up many times. No antigen is known for it. TCRdb re-derived calls from the reads in MiXCR, one entry per CDR3 protein. The sample contains 65,000 to 90,000 distinct CDR3 sequences, about 4% of which appear only once. CDR1 is SGDLS and CDR2 is YYNGEE in the germline V gene. V dropped 3 bases and J dropped 3 bases, with 13 bases sitting between them. The CDR3 runs 14 residues. Input material: PBMCs. The TCR comes from a human donor in good health (CMV status not recorded). Some clones in this sample may be carry-over from other donors' samples. The chain uses TRBV9 and TRBJ2-7; a weak D match, TRBD2 (6 bases). The CDR3 spells CASSASTDYYEQYF. The CDR3 DNA follows: TGTGCCAGCAGCGCCTCGACGGACTACTACGAGCAGTACTTC.